Shown below are 9 T cell receptor beta chains from a single sample sequenced in a study of cytomegalovirus exposure and HLA in healthy donors. PCR primers comprised 60 Vbeta and 13 Jbeta primers. Repertoires were generated with immunoSEQ multiplex PCR, while TCRdb's copy carries only in-frame clones and drops some. The table lists almost 90,000 clones, about 85% of them singletons. The sequenced material came from PBMCs. The origin of the receptors is a man aged 35 to 55 in good health and CMV-seropositive.

The chain joins TRBV11-2 to TRBJ1-1; 11 bases are a match to TRBD1. From germline, CDR1 is SGHAT and CDR2 FQNNGV. The ends lost 1 base at V and 11 bases at J; junction bases unmatched: 12. This CDR3 comprises 16 residues. The CDR3 DNA is TGTGCCAGCAGCTTAGGTGTACGGGGACAGGGGGATTTGGCTTTCTTT. This codes for CASSLGVRGQGDLAFF.

This chain uses TRBV11-3 with TRBJ1-2, with D maybe TRBD1 (6 bases). The CDR3 contains 14 residues. The ends were cut back, 1 base at V and 6 bases at J, with 12 bases in the middle. Germline CDR1 SGHNT, CDR2 YENEEA. The CDR3 protein is CASSLGITGNGYTF. In DNA form, the CDR3 reads TGTGCCAGCAGCTTAGGGATAACAGGGAATGGCTACACCTTC.

This clone was seen only once. The chain is built from TRBV25-1 and TRBJ2-1; possibly TRBD1 for D (5 bases). The CDR3 contains 15 residues. Looked up from germline, CDR1 is MGHDK and CDR2 is SYGVNS. V was shortened by 4 bases and J by 9 bases, with 19 bases between the two germline ends. CDR3 region: CASSGATVPQIEQFF. CDR3 nucleotide sequence: TGTGCCAGCAGTGGGGCGACAGTACCCCAGATTGAGCAGTTCTTC.

This rearrangement joins TRBV19 to TRBJ2-4, with 11 bases matching TRBD1. Unmatched junction bases numbered 12, after V lost 8 bases and J lost 9 bases. Looked up from germline, CDR1 is LNHDA and CDR2 is SQIVND (reference sequence). The CDR3 is made up of 15 amino acids. The CDR3, as DNA: TGTGCCAGTTCCGGGACAGGGGGTGGGAATCGCATTCAGTACTTC. Translating gives CASSGTGGGNRIQYF.

The chain couples TRBV5-8 to TRBJ2-1; possible D gene TRBD1, 6 bases. The ends were cut back, 4 bases at V and 7 bases at J, with 15 bases in the middle. CDR3 length: 14 amino acids. From germline, CDR1 is SGHTS and CDR2 YDEGEE. The CDR3 region has the DNA TGTGCCAGCAGCAGGGGGACGGCCCGGAATGAGCAGTTCTTC. It yields the protein CASSRGTARNEQFF.

The chain combines TRBV28 with TRBJ1-1; D not certain. Germline CDR1 is MDHEN and CDR2 is SYDVKM. V was cut by 6 bases and J by 4 bases, with 15 bases left in between. The CDR3 runs to 14 residues. CDR3 sequence reads: CASRGNFRGTEAFF. CDR3 nucleotides: TGTGCCAGCAGGGGTAATTTCCGCGGCACTGAAGCTTTCTTT.

The chain couples TRBV5-6 to TRBJ2-7; TRBD2 matches at 12 bases. The V and J ends lost 2 bases and 4 bases, in that order; junction bases with no gene match: 7. CDR1 and CDR2 (germline): SGHDT, YYEEEE. The CDR3 runs 16 residues. The CDR3 loop reads CASSFGLAGTDYEQYF. CDR3 coding DNA: TGTGCCAGCAGCTTCGGACTAGCGGGAACAGATTACGAGCAGTACTTC.

This chain links TRBV5-3 with TRBJ1-1; D uncertain. TRBV5-3 is flagged as an ORF with uncertain function. CDR3 size: 8 residues. Trimming cost V 6 bases and J 11 bases, with 5 bases left between them. In DNA, the CDR3 is TGTGCCAGAAAACGGGCTTTCTTT. Protein product: CARKRAFF.

V and J are TRBV6-1 and TRBJ1-5; a possible D gene is TRBD1 (5 bases). The CDR3 covers 15 residues. Germline CDR1 MNHNS, CDR2 SASEGT. Trimming took off 5 bases at V and 4 bases at J, with 15 bases between the two ends. CDR3 in amino acids: CASSPSRVLNQPQHF. In DNA form, the CDR3 reads TGTGCCAGCAGTCCCTCCAGGGTTTTGAATCAGCCCCAGCATTTT.